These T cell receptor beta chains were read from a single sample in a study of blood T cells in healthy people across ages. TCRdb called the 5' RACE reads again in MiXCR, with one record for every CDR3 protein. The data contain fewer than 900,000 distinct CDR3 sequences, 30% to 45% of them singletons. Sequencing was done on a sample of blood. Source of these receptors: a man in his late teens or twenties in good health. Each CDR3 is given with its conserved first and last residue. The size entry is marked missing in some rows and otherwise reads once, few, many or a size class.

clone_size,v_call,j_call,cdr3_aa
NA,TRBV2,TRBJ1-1,CASRPYTGDTEAFF
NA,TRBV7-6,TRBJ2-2,CASSLKGALMDTGELFF
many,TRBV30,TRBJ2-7,CAWTPFLSSYEQYF
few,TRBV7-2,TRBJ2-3,CASSVVATDTQYF
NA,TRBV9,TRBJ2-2,CASSVASDANTGELFF
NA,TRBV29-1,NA,CSVASGNSYNEQYF
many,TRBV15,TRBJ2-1,CATGGGLSYNEQFF
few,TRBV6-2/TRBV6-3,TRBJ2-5,CASSFSSGGGETQYF
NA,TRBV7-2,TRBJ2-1,CASSFGPLQYEQFF
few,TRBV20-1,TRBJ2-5,CSARPRLAGVRETQYF
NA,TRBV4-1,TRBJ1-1,CASSQDSGAAEAFF
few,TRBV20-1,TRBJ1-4,CSARDFSGRGNEKLFF
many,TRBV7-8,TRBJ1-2,CASSPLGDGGYTF
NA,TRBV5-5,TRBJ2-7,CASSLIQGTNEQYF
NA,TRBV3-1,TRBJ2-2,CASTQQGATGELFF
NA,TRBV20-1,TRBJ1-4,CSARVRQGARLREKLFF
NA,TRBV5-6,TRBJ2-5,CASSPDRGRSEQYF
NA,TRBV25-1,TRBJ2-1,CASSDPDRGIYNEQFF
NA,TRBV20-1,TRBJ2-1,CSARNRAVHEQFF
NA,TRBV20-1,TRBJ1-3,CSAVGSTGNTIYF
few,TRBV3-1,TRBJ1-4,CASSQDRAVATNEKLFF
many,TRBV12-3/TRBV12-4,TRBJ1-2,CASSLEGAFYGYTF